This TCR beta chain was recorded in a study of beta chain features in type 1 diabetes. This CDR3 comprises 17 residues. Germline V CDR1 and CDR2: SNHLY, FYNNEI. The V and J ends lost 2 bases and 9 bases, in that order; junction bases with no gene match: 17. This clone was recorded at least ten times. Every bit of the isolated RNA underwent reverse transcription, so sequencing read expressed TCRB transcripts. The protocol was immunoSEQ multiplex PCR, while the TCRdb copy is restricted to in-frame clones and leaves out a portion. The sample lists 300,000 to 400,000 clones, roughly 8% occurring once. The rearrangement joins TRBV2 to TRBJ2-3; 7 bases match TRBD2. The clonotype comes from a woman aged 18 to 35 in good health. The specimen sequenced was central memory CD4+ T cells from blood. The CDR3 DNA sequence: TGTGCCAGCAGTGAAAGGCGTGGCCTAGCGGCCTTAGGGACGCAGTATTTT. It is translated as CASSERRGLAALGTQYF.